This T cell receptor (beta chain) was found in a study of blood T cell repertoires in COVID-19. Study summary: Whether acute or convalescent, the COVID-19 samples came from the United States, Italy and Spain. PBMCs, B-cell-depleted T cells, or T cells provided the cDNA or gDNA that made up the material.

This clone was picked up many times. In the original processing: Nucleated cell counts were estimated from reference gene primer amplification. Using immunoSEQ multiplex PCR, the repertoire was profiled, and TCRdb retains in-frame clones only, with some absent. V and J calls and clone size are those listed in that table; D and trimming were worked out from the DNA. Seen here are about 220,000 clones, around four fifths observed once, and the top ten hold roughly 5.3%. The V gene's germline CDR1 is SGHTA and CDR2 FQGNSA. Losses at the gene ends were 5 bases for V and 6 bases for J; bases not matched to a gene: 8. The CDR3 covers 14 residues.

The chain has TRBV7-2 and TRBJ2-7; TRBD1 aligns across 9 bases. This clonotype originated in an older woman who had recovered from COVID-19. Sequencing was carried out using peripheral blood. The CDR3 DNA reads as TGTGCCAGCAGCCTCGCCGGGACAGGGCTCGAGCAGTACTTC. Translated, it gives CASSLAGTGLEQYF.